This is a list of T cell receptor beta chains from one sample in a study of T cell repertoires in cytomegalovirus infection. No antigens are known for them. Each CDR3 protein is one row after TCRdb ran MiXCR on the reads. The data hold 450,000 to 600,000 distinct CDR3 sequences, with about two fifths observed a single time. The specimen was cultured PBMCs, collected from culture after CMV antigen stimulation. The receptor set was obtained from a human donor in good health (CMV status not recorded). Some clones in this sample may be carry-over from other donors' samples. Each CDR3 is given with its conserved first and last residue. Fields, in order: J gene, V gene, D gene, clone size, CDR3 protein, CDR3 DNA. The D gene is left open where the match is weak. Where a row states a size, it is once, few, many or the class of an expanded clone; other rows omit it.

TRBJ2-1 | TRBV5-1 | TRBD1 | . | CASFTGTGGNEQFF | TGCGCCAGCTTCACCGGGACAGGGGGCAATGAGCAGTTCTTC
TRBJ2-1 | TRBV10-3 | . | . | CAISDFRRGSYNEQFF | TGTGCCATCAGTGATTTTAGGAGGGGCTCCTACAATGAGCAGTTCTTC
TRBJ2-1 | TRBV7-2 | TRBD2 | . | CASSLARGGGNEQFF | TGTGCCAGCAGCTTGGCGCGGGGGGGGGGCAATGAGCAGTTCTTC
TRBJ2-5 | TRBV5-4 | TRBD2 | few | CASSPGASGAYQETQYF | TGTGCCAGCAGCCCGGGGGCTAGCGGGGCGTACCAAGAGACCCAGTACTTC
TRBJ1-5 | TRBV19 | . | . | CASSPRGEANQPQHF | TGTGCCAGTAGTCCCCGGGGGGAGGCGAATCAGCCCCAGCATTTT
TRBJ2-2 | TRBV7-9 | TRBD2 | . | CASTTSGGNGELFF | TGTGCCAGCACCACTAGCGGAGGGAACGGGGAGCTGTTTTTT
TRBJ2-1 | TRBV7-2 | . | . | CASSLAQASSYNEQFF | TGTGCCAGCAGCTTAGCGCAAGCTAGCTCCTACAATGAGCAGTTCTTC
TRBJ2-5 | TRBV6-2/TRBV6-3 | . | few | CASRRGLWTQYF | TGTGCCAGCAGACGGGGACTTTGGACCCAGTACTTC
TRBJ2-4 | TRBV7-2 | . | . | CASSLEGGVGIQYF | TGTGCCAGCAGCTTAGAAGGGGGAGTAGGCATTCAGTACTTC
TRBJ2-1 | TRBV28 | TRBD1 | . | CASSLYPSRQGGNNEQFF | TGTGCCAGCAGTTTATATCCCTCCCGACAGGGGGGTAACAATGAGCAGTTCTTC
TRBJ1-5 | TRBV4-1 | . | . | CASSQDSGAGVNQPQHF | TGCGCCAGCAGCCAAGATTCAGGGGCAGGGGTCAATCAGCCCCAGCATTTT
TRBJ2-1 | TRBV20-1 | . | . | CSAPTLTASSYNEQFF | TGCAGTGCTCCAACCCTCACGGCGAGCTCCTACAATGAGCAGTTCTTC
TRBJ1-5 | TRBV27 | . | . | CASSPRDPGTQPQHF | TGTGCCAGCAGCCCTCGGGACCCGGGGACTCAGCCCCAGCATTTT
TRBJ1-2 | TRBV11-2 | . | . | CASSPTRQYRSNYGYTF | TGTGCCAGCAGTCCAACCCGACAGTATCGATCTAACTATGGCTACACCTTC
TRBJ1-4 | TRBV2 | . | . | CASSQEQGAEKLFF | TGTGCCAGCAGTCAAGAACAGGGCGCTGAAAAACTGTTTTTT
TRBJ2-3 | TRBV7-2 | . | few | CASSLALSADTQYF | TGTGCCAGCAGCTTAGCCCTTTCAGCAGATACGCAGTATTTT
TRBJ1-2 | TRBV15 | . | . | CATSRDQVPDLGYTF | TGTGCCACCAGCAGAGATCAGGTTCCCGACCTGGGCTACACCTTC
TRBJ2-5 | TRBV7-2 | TRBD2 | few | CASSLLGLAGEYQETQYF | TGTGCCAGCAGCTTATTAGGACTAGCGGGGGAGTACCAAGAGACCCAGTACTTC
TRBJ2-3 | TRBV6-5 | . | few | CASGGVSTDTQYF | TGTGCCAGCGGTGGGGTGAGCACAGATACGCAGTATTTT
TRBJ1-2 | TRBV19 | . | . | CASSLISGGSYGYTF | TGTGCCAGTAGTCTCATCTCGGGGGGCTCCTATGGCTACACCTTC
TRBJ2-1 | TRBV20-1 | TRBD2 | . | CSARDERDNYNEQFF | TGCAGTGCTAGAGACGAGCGGGATAATTACAATGAGCAGTTCTTC
TRBJ1-5 | TRBV20-1 | . | . | CSALGPALDDSNQPQHF | TGCAGTGCCCTGGGCCCCGCGCTCGACGATAGCAATCAGCCCCAGCATTTT
TRBJ1-5 | TRBV2 | . | few | CASSDTEPNQPQHF | TGTGCCAGCAGTGATACTGAACCCAATCAGCCCCAGCATTTT
TRBJ1-5 | TRBV27 | . | . | CASIIRQPDDQPQHF | TGTGCCAGCATAATCCGTCAGCCGGACGATCAGCCCCAGCATTTT
TRBJ2-7 | TRBV20-1 | TRBD1 | . | CSAPPGQGNEQYF | TGCAGTGCACCGCCGGGACAGGGAAACGAGCAGTACTTC
TRBJ1-5 | TRBV12-3/TRBV12-4 | . | . | CASSLASQPQPQHF | TGTGCCAGCAGTTTAGCTTCACAGCCACAGCCCCAGCATTTT
TRBJ2-3 | TRBV5-1 | . | . | CASSLDGLRDTQYF | TGCGCCAGCAGCTTGGACGGATTGCGGGATACGCAGTATTTT
TRBJ2-6 | TRBV7-2 | . | few | CASSLRWGKTGANVLTF | TGTGCCAGCAGCTTACGGTGGGGTAAGACTGGGGCCAACGTCCTGACTTTC
TRBJ2-7 | TRBV7-4 | TRBD2 | . | CASSLEIAGTSGYEQYF | TGTGCCAGCAGCTTAGAGATCGCCGGGACTAGCGGCTACGAGCAGTACTTC